Each of the 20 T cell receptor beta chains below was sequenced from the same sample in a study of monozygotic twins with cystic fibrosis. Profiling relied on immunoSEQ multiplex PCR, and the TCRdb table lists in-frame clones only, not all of them. The sample includes approximately 13,000 clones, 75% to 90% seen only once; the top ten take 0.73%. The sample taken for sequencing was blood. The source is a boy between 5 and 17 years old with cystic fibrosis.

V gene TRBV15 combines with J gene TRBJ2-5, with 8 bases aligning to TRBD1. The CDR3 has 14 amino acids. Germline lookup yields CDR1 LNHNV and CDR2 YYDKDF (reference sequence). J lost 5 bases, V lost 4 bases, and 6 bases had no gene match. The CDR3, as DNA: TGTGCCACCAGCACGGACAGGGTGCGGGAGACCCAGTACTTC. Its translation is CATSTDRVRETQYF.

V gene TRBV5-1 combines with J gene TRBJ1-1, with 8 bases that match TRBD1. Losses at the gene ends were 4 bases for V and 1 base for J; bases not matched to a gene: 6. The germline CDR1 and CDR2 sequences are SGHRS and YFSETQ. The CDR3 is 15 amino acids. This chain's CDR3 is CASSQDRARNTEAFF. The CDR3 DNA follows: TGCGCCAGCAGCCAGGACAGGGCGAGGAACACTGAAGCTTTCTTT.

The chain combines TRBV19 with TRBJ1-1, with no clear D. Germline V CDR1 and CDR2: LNHDA, SQIVND (reference sequence). CDR3 length: 15 amino acids. Trimming left V 10 bases short and J 0 bases short, with 18 bases between. CDR3 DNA sequence: TGTGCCACCACTTCCCTTAGGTCTCTGAACACTGAAGCTTTCTTT. This encodes CATTSLRSLNTEAFF.

The gene calls are TRBV6-6 and TRBJ1-5; weak D call: TRBD1 (5 bases). The germline CDR1 and CDR2 sequences are MNHNY and SVGAGI (reference sequence). The CDR3 extends over 12 amino acids. V shed 5 bases and J shed 7 bases, with 9 bases lying between them. CDR3 sequence reads: CASSAGLQPQHF. The CDR3 bases are TGTGCCAGCAGTGCAGGGTTGCAGCCCCAGCATTTT.

This sequence joins TRBV7-6 and TRBJ1-2; D gene unclear. This CDR3 is built from 15 residues. V lost 3 bases to trimming and J lost 3 bases, with 14 bases between them. Germline loops: CDR1 SGHVS, CDR2 FNYEAQ. The CDR3, as DNA: TGTGCCAGCAGCTTTTATCCGGGGATGGACTATGGCTACACCTTC. Amino acids: CASSFYPGMDYGYTF.

V usage is TRBV6-6 and J usage is TRBJ1-4; D might be TRBD1 (5 bases). This CDR3 region has 15 residues. V was cut by 0 bases and J by 8 bases, with 13 bases left in between. Germline V CDR1 and CDR2: MNHNY, SVGAGI (reference sequence). CDR3 bases: TGTGCCAGCAGTTACTCGAGTAGGGGTAGGGAAAAACTGTTTTTT. This codes for CASSYSSRGREKLFF.

The V gene is TRBV6-6, the J gene TRBJ1-4, with unresolved D. CDR1 is MNHNY and CDR2 is SVGAGI in the germline V gene (reference sequence). The V gene lost 6 bases and the J gene lost 8 bases, with 13 bases spanning the gap. The CDR3 covers 13 residues. CDR3 sequence (DNA): TGTGCCAGCAGACTCCAGGAGGGAGAAAAACTGTTTTTT. Its translation is CASRLQEGEKLFF.

The chain carries TRBV4-2 and TRBJ1-5, with 7 nucleotides matching TRBD1. Germline V gene data show CDR1 as LGHNA and CDR2 as YNFKEQ. This CDR3 has 15 amino acids. With 6 bases clipped from V and 0 bases from J, the junction kept 5 bases outside the gene matches. CDR3 sequence reads: CASRTGQHSNQPQHF. CDR3 sequence (DNA): TGTGCCAGCAGAACGGGACAGCATAGCAATCAGCCCCAGCATTTT.

The chain carries TRBV29-1 and TRBJ2-1, with 8 bases identical to TRBD1. This CDR3 comprises 13 residues. V shed 2 bases, J shed 3 bases, and the junction held 0 bases outside the gene matches. Germline assignment: CDR1 SQVTM and CDR2 ANQGSEA. The DNA for the CDR3 is TGCAGCGTTGAAACAGGGGGCTACAATGAGCAGTTCTTC. This sequence encodes CSVETGGYNEQFF.

The V and J genes are TRBV29-1 and TRBJ1-1; no firm D call. The CDR3 is 12 residues long. V shed 3 bases and J shed 1 base, with 6 bases lying between them. The germline CDR1 and CDR2 sequences are SQVTM and ANQGSEA. This CDR3 is CSVEGRNTEAFF. The CDR3 DNA is TGCAGCGTTGAGGGCAGGAACACTGAAGCTTTCTTT.

The rearrangement uses TRBV27 and TRBJ1-1; D is ambiguous. The germline gives CDR1 MNHEY, CDR2 SMNVEV (reference sequence). V was cut by 3 bases and J by 1 base, with 12 bases left in between. The CDR3 is 15 residues long. In nucleotides, the CDR3 is TGTGCCAGCAGTTTTTCGACTACCACGAACACTGAAGCTTTCTTT. This translates into CASSFSTTTNTEAFF.

The chain has TRBV10-3 and TRBJ2-2; 8 bases map to TRBD1. CDR1 and CDR2 (germline): ENHRY, SYGVKD. Trimming cost V 5 bases and J 2 bases; bases outside gene matches: 7. The CDR3 runs 16 residues. CDR3: CAISTTQGANTGELFF. CDR3 nucleotides: TGTGCCATCAGTACCACTCAGGGGGCTAACACCGGGGAGCTGTTTTTT.

The rearrangement joins TRBV5-5 to TRBJ1-1; no reliable D call. Looked up from germline, CDR1 is SGHKS and CDR2 is YYEKEE (reference sequence). Trimming left V 1 base short and J 3 bases short, with 10 bases between. The CDR3 runs to 14 residues. In nucleotides, the CDR3 is TGTGCCAGCAGCTTGTCGGCAGGTGACACTGAAGCTTTCTTT. Amino acids: CASSLSAGDTEAFF.

J is TRBJ1-5 and V is TRBV7-8; D call uncertain. Trimming shortened V by 0 bases and J by 3 bases, and 9 bases separated the two germline ends. Germline V gene sequence: CDR1 SGHVS, CDR2 FQNEAQ. The CDR3 has 15 residues. The CDR3 sequence is CASSLARQTNQPQHF. The CDR3 bases are TGTGCCAGCAGCTTAGCTAGGCAGACCAATCAGCCCCAGCATTTT.

The sample holds one count of this clone. The gene calls are TRBV30 and TRBJ2-3; 8 bases are shared with TRBD2. The CDR3 length is 15 residues. CDR1 and CDR2 from the germline V gene are GTSNPN and SVGIG (reference sequence). After removal of 0 bases from V and 3 bases from J, the junction contained 5 bases not matched to a gene. This chain's CDR3 is CAWSVSGGGTDTQYF. The CDR3 DNA follows: TGTGCCTGGAGTGTAAGCGGGGGTGGGACAGATACGCAGTATTTT.

The chain is built from TRBV19 and TRBJ2-2; 7 positions match TRBD1. V was clipped by 5 bases and J by 7 bases; unmatched bases: 19. CDR3 length: 18 residues. Germline V gives CDR1 LNHDA, CDR2 SQIVND (reference sequence). CDR3 DNA sequence: TGTGCCAGTAGTCCCCTAACAGGGGACAGTCTAGGGGACGGGGAGCTGTTTTTT. Translation gives CASSPLTGDSLGDGELFF.

This chain connects TRBV7-9 to TRBJ2-1, with D perhaps being TRBD1 or TRBD2 (5 bases each). Germline V gives CDR1 SEHNR, CDR2 FQNEAQ (reference sequence). This CDR3 is 15 amino acids long. The V end lost 5 bases, the J end lost 0 bases, and 11 bases lay between the germline ends. CDR3 in amino acids: CASSRRDGSYNEQFF. CDR3 sequence (DNA): TGTGCCAGCAGCCGCCGGGACGGCTCCTACAATGAGCAGTTCTTC.

The chain recombines TRBV5-1 with TRBJ2-1, with 11 bases lining up with TRBD2. The CDR3 is 14 amino acids. V gave up 7 bases and J gave up 1 base; unmatched junction bases: 1. Germline V gene lookup returns CDR1 SGHRS and CDR2 YFSETQ. DNA of the CDR3: TGCGCCAGCGGGACTAGCGGTTCCTACAATGAGCAGTTCTTC. Amino acid sequence: CASGTSGSYNEQFF.

The genes are TRBV5-1 and TRBJ1-1; D is undetermined. Germline V gene data show CDR1 as SGHRS and CDR2 as YFSETQ. The CDR3 has 11 residues. V shed 2 bases and J shed 4 bases, with 3 bases lying between them. The CDR3 spells CASSLGTEAFF. The CDR3 DNA is TGCGCCAGCAGCTTAGGCACTGAAGCTTTCTTT.

A single count supports this clone. This chain links TRBV7-2 with TRBJ2-7; 7 nucleotides align to TRBD1. The CDR3 has 15 residues. Germline V gene sequence: CDR1 SGHTA, CDR2 FQGNSA. With 5 bases clipped from V and 4 bases from J, the junction kept 11 bases outside the gene matches. The CDR3 nucleotides read TGTGCCAGCAGCGAACAGGGACAGCCCTTATACGAGCAGTACTTC. This gives the protein CASSEQGQPLYEQYF.